This T cell receptor beta chain was obtained from a study of beta chain features in type 1 diabetes. Study details: Patients were similar to healthy donors in age and gender (as well as in cell yields).

Expressed TCRB transcripts were sequenced because the entire RNA isolate underwent reverse transcription. Profiling relied on immunoSEQ multiplex PCR, and the TCRdb table lists in-frame clones only, not all of them. The data hold about 340,000 clones, with approximately 8% observed a single time. V gave up 7 bases and J gave up 3 bases; unmatched junction bases: 8. Looked up from germline, CDR1 is MNHEY and CDR2 is SVGAGI. This CDR3 contains 14 residues. The gene calls are TRBV6-5 and TRBJ2-7; the match to TRBD1 covers 8 bases. The sequencing input was central memory CD4+ T cells from blood. The sequence was obtained from a woman between 18 and 30 years old in good health. The CDR3 nucleotides read TGTGCCAGCAAGAGACAGGGGTTCGGCTACGAGCAGTACTTC. Translation gives CASKRQGFGYEQYF.